The entry below describes one TCR beta chain. This receptor's antigen is unknown. No quality values exist for individual bases; no much larger clone is one base distant. The sample belongs to a study of response to subunit inactivated influenza vaccine (dated by TCRdb to the late 2010s). About the full investigation: Deep quantitative T cell receptor repertoire profiling was used in the study to track responses to a trivalent subunit inactivated influenza vaccine.

Libraries were made using RT-PCR. TCRdb shows the sequencer as Illumina HiSeq 2500. Starting from the raw public reads, TCRdb applied fastp trimming at Q25, assembled clones with MiXCR and retained in-frame beta chains. Each entry is one CDR3 protein sequence, shown with its most common DNA and genes. This sample gives about 570,000 distinct CDR3 sequences in total; approximately 10% of them show up just once. Clones ranked in the top ten supply approximately 9.9% of the sample. The junction shows trimming of 3 bases on V and 4 bases on J, plus 16 bases between the germline ends. Including cysteine and phenylalanine, the CDR3 has 15 amino acids. Only the CDR3 part of the read is kept: 45 bases, read in frame from the first base. Per the germline V gene (reference sequence), DFQATT is the CDR1 and SNEGSKA is the CDR2. Here is what the overall study found, with its caveats: The authors proposed that each seasonal influenza vaccination may bring in only a limited number of new T cells.

The data also belong to a second study, concerning T cells expressing NK-cell markers. As that second study puts it: TCR beta cDNA libraries were prepared using 5'RACE template switching, which introduced a universal primer site and unique molecular identifiers. Three sorted T-cell subsets (CD3+CD56+NKG2C+, CD3+CD56+NKG2C- and CD3+CD56-NKG2C+) from several donors had their TCR beta-chain repertoires profiled. Among the eight sequenced donors, only one was HCMV-seronegative, while the other seven were HCMV-seropositive. To restrict sorting to alphabetaTCR-expressing T cells, an anti-gammadeltaTCR antibody was added in several experiments. In six donors, the dominant CD3+CD56+NKG2C+ clonotypes were among the top 10 CD8+ clonotypes and accounted for about 1.0-7.5% of CD8+ T cells. Those dominant clonotypes were again the most abundant among CD3+CD56-NKG2C+ cells in a handful of donors, at about 28.3-60.1%. It remained unclear whether the expanded NKG2C-expressing T cell clones were specific for HCMV antigens. The eight sequenced donors were randomly selected healthy volunteers, three men and five women. HCMV-specific IgG was detected in serum with a commercial ELISA kit to determine HCMV serostatus. Peripheral blood mononuclear cells were isolated from blood by Ficoll density gradient centrifugation. For roughly 6 donors, bulk peripheral blood T-cell repertoires were additionally sequenced from unsorted PBMC. cDNA synthesis was primed from the TCR beta constant segment and was followed by two successive PCR amplification steps. The libraries were sequenced on Illumina HiSeq 2000/2500, MiSeq or NextSeq, producing 2 x 150 bp reads. MIGEC was used to demultiplex reads and group the reads by UMI, and MiTCR was used to assemble and quantify clonotypes. To remove erroneous sequences, TCR cDNA sequences were retained only when supported by two or more reads. The tcR package was used for downstream repertoire analysis, and clonotypes were matched across fractions by CDR3 nucleotide sequence plus V segment. VDJmatch was used to annotate antigen specificity against VDJdb, with one amino acid substitution in CDR3 permitted.

The V and J segments used are TRBV20-1 and TRBJ2-1, with the D segment identity uncertain. This clonotype was obtained from a man aged 45-65 years who received an inactivated influenza vaccine. Donor details come from another sample of the same person, matched by shared clones. The source material was PBMCs from blood, sampled on the day of vaccination. DNA sequence: TGCAGTGCTAGTGGGCGGACCAGAGATTACAATGAGCAGTTCTTC. Translated, this gives CSASGRTRDYNEQFF.